These 18 T cell receptor beta chains were all obtained from the same sample, sequenced in a study of regulatory T cells in long-lasting Graves disease. Construction of the TCR beta libraries employed iRepertoire HTBI primers in conjunction with Arm-PCR of CDR3 regions. TCRdb reprocessed the multiplex PCR reads via MiXCR and lists one record per CDR3 protein. The profile covers 700,000 or so distinct CDR3 sequences, with about 30% appearing a single time and around 40% taken by the ten largest. Time point defined: persistent/refractory GD, antithyroid drugs over 5 years with positive TRAb. PBMCs provided the RNA from which the TCR library was made. Sequences were derived from peripheral blood mononuclear cells (PBMCs), sampled when the disease was refractory, from a patient treated with antithyroid drugs. The receptors originated from a female donor with Graves disease.

This chain uses TRBV12-5 with TRBJ1-3; weak D call: TRBD1 (5 bases). Per the germline V gene, CDR1 is LGHNT and CDR2 is FRNRAP. There are 15 residues in the CDR3. Deletions cut 5 bases from V and 3 bases from J, with 14 bases between. The CDR3: CASGPRGGDGNTIYF. CDR3 DNA sequence: TGTGCTAGTGGTCCCCGGGGGGGAGATGGAAACACCATATATTTT. Combining the CDR3 with reference TRBV12-5 and TRBJ1-3 gives the whole variable domain DARVTQTPRHKVTEMGQEVTMRCQPILGHNTVFWYRQTMMQGLELLAYFRNRAPLDDSGMPKDRFSAEMPDATLATLKIQPSEPRDSAVYFCASGPRGGDGNTIYFGEGSWLTVV.

This clonotype has only a few counts. V and J are TRBV27 and TRBJ2-2, with no clear D. V lost 5 bases, J lost 0 bases, and 16 bases lay in between. There are 17 residues in the CDR3. Germline values: CDR1 MNHEY, CDR2 SMNVEV (reference sequence). In DNA form, the CDR3 reads TGTGCCAGCAGTCCCCCTTCCAACCTTCCGAACACCGGGGAGCTGTTTTTT. This sequence encodes CASSPPSNLPNTGELFF.

The V gene is TRBV18, the J gene TRBJ1-5; the match to TRBD1 covers 10 bases. After removal of 4 bases from V and 0 bases from J, the junction contained 6 bases not matched to a gene. This CDR3 is 17 amino acids long. CDR1 and CDR2 (germline): KGHSH, LQKENI. The CDR3 is CASSQVGTGVSNQPQHF. In DNA, the CDR3 is TGTGCCAGCTCACAGGTCGGGACAGGGGTTAGCAATCAGCCCCAGCATTTT.

This clonotype was detected many times. The V gene is TRBV28, the J gene TRBJ1-1; 7 bases are a match to TRBD1. The junction had 7 bases not matched to a gene; V was cut back by 6 bases and J by 3 bases. Germline CDR1 MDHEN, CDR2 SYDVKM. The CDR3 runs 14 residues. The CDR3 DNA reads as TGTGCCAGCAGCAAGAGGGGGCGTTACACTGAAGCTTTCTTT. Protein product: CASSKRGRYTEAFF.

This clonotype was seen a few times. The V call is TRBV12-3 or TRBV12-4, the J call TRBJ2-7, with D possibly being TRBD2 (6 bases). Trimming left V 7 bases short and J 1 base short, with 14 bases between. The length of the CDR3 is 14 residues. CDR3 residues: CASTPFGRSYEQYF. CDR3 nucleotides: TGTGCCAGCACCCCCTTTGGGAGGTCCTACGAGCAGTACTTC.

This clonotype occurred many times. V and J are TRBV12-3 or TRBV12-4 and TRBJ2-7; possible D gene TRBD1, 6 bases. V gave up 3 bases and J gave up 4 bases, with 10 bases separating them. The CDR3 runs 13 residues. The CDR3 region is CASSFGQSYEQYF. The CDR3 DNA reads TGTGCCAGCAGTTTTGGACAGTCATACGAGCAGTACTTC.

This clonotype was observed once. A clone one base away is much larger, so this may be a read error. This chain uses TRBV28 with TRBJ1-5; 9 bases line up with TRBD1. Germline CDR1 MDHEN, CDR2 SYDVKM. This CDR3 comprises 13 residues. CDR3 in DNA: TGTGCCAGCAAAGACAGGGGGAATCGGCCCCAGCATTTT. Its translation is CASKDRGNRPQHF.

For this clonotype: A much larger clone sits a single nucleotide away, making a read error possible. The CDR3, as DNA: TGTGCCAGCAGCATCGGACAGGCAACTAATGAAAAACTGTTTTTT. Protein sequence: CASSIGQATNEKLFF. The gene calls are TRBV7-9 and TRBJ1-4; TRBD1 agrees at 7 bases. CDR1 and CDR2 from the germline V gene are SEHNR and FQNEAQ (reference sequence). The CDR3 spans 15 residues. With V trimmed by 5 bases and J by 0 bases, 3 bases remained unmatched.

This clonotype was seen repeatedly, ten times or more. The chain joins TRBV12-3 or TRBV12-4 to TRBJ1-4; D ambiguous. The length of the CDR3 is 12 residues. Trimming took off 6 bases at V and 8 bases at J, with 10 bases between the two ends. The CDR3 sequence is CASSNTGEKLFF. DNA of the CDR3: TGTGCCAGCAGCAACACCGGGGAAAAACTGTTTTTT.

The rearrangement links TRBV20-1 to TRBJ1-2; D call uncertain. This CDR3 region has 14 residues. Trimming shortened V by 4 bases and J by 0 bases, and 12 bases separated the two germline ends. In germline, CDR1 is DFQATT, CDR2 SNEGSKA (reference sequence). DNA of the CDR3: TGCAGTGCTAACGTGGGAAGTTCTAACTATGGCTACACCTTC. It yields the protein CSANVGSSNYGYTF.

This clonotype was seen repeatedly, ten times or more. This chain joins TRBV12-3 or TRBV12-4 and TRBJ1-2, with 8 bases lining up with TRBD1. The CDR3 length is 14 residues. Trimming at V came to 7 bases and at J to 5 bases, leaving 9 bases not matched to a gene. CDR3 sequence reads: CASTADRERYGYTF. The CDR3 coding sequence is TGTGCCAGCACCGCGGACAGGGAGCGTTATGGCTACACCTTC.

In its sample, this clonotype was seen many times. The chain carries TRBV12-3 or TRBV12-4 and TRBJ1-1; D not resolved. Trimming stripped 5 bases from V and 0 bases from J, with 10 bases between. The CDR3 covers 14 residues. The CDR3 DNA sequence: TGTGCCAGCAGTCACACTGGACTGAACACTGAAGCTTTCTTT. Translating gives CASSHTGLNTEAFF.

Many counts were recorded for this clonotype. The junction and the germline gene differ at one end; a read error may be behind it. The rearrangement uses TRBV5-1 and TRBJ1-2, with TRBD1 as a possible D gene (6 bases). CDR3 length: 13 residues. CDR1 is SGHRS and CDR2 is YFSETQ in the germline V gene. Here the CDR3 DNA reads TGTGCCAGCAGTTTAAACAGGGAGGGTGGCTACACCTTC. It specifies CASSLNREGGYTF.

On this clonotype itself: This may be a read error: a much more frequent sequence differs by one nucleotide. The chain recombines TRBV11-2 with TRBJ1-2, with D possibly being TRBD1 (6 bases). Germline loops: CDR1 SGHAT, CDR2 FQNNGV. The CDR3 length is 13 residues. CDR3 protein: CASGLAGASGYTF. The CDR3 region has the DNA TGTGCCAGCGGCTTAGCAGGGGCAAGTGGCTACACCTTC. Based on the CDR3 plus reference TRBV11-2 and TRBJ1-2, the full variable domain is EAGVAQSPRYKIIEKRQSVAFWCNPISGHATLYWYQQILGQGPKLLIQFQNNGVVDDSQLPKDRFSAERLKGVDSTLKIQPAKLEDSAVYLCASGLAGASGYTFGSGTRLTVV.

This chain links TRBV4-1 with TRBJ1-4; TRBD1 matches 8 bases. Losses at the gene ends were 2 bases for V and 8 bases for J; bases not matched to a gene: 7. The CDR3 has 15 residues. CDR1 and CDR2 (germline): MGHRA, YSYEKL. CDR3 loop: CASSQLGQGVEKLFF. The CDR3 DNA sequence: TGCGCCAGCAGCCAACTCGGACAGGGTGTAGAAAAACTGTTTTTT.

This clonotype was counted only a few times. CDR3 bases: TGCAGTGCTATCGTGAGGGACACTGAAGCTTTCTTT. Translating gives CSAIVRDTEAFF. The V gene is TRBV20-1, the J gene TRBJ1-1; D call uncertain. Trimming stripped 4 bases from V and 3 bases from J, with 9 bases between. Germline assignment: CDR1 DFQATT and CDR2 SNEGSKA (reference sequence). The CDR3 totals 12 residues.

This clonotype was counted a few times. This rearrangement joins TRBV2 to TRBJ2-7; the match to TRBD1 covers 8 bases. The CDR3 is 15 amino acids. Germline CDR1 SNHLY, CDR2 FYNNEI. V lost 4 bases, J lost 2 bases, and 7 bases stayed unmatched. The CDR3 DNA sequence: TGTGCCAGCAGTGTGTCGGACAGGGACCCCTACGAGCAGTACTTC. This encodes CASSVSDRDPYEQYF.

This clonotype was observed a handful of times. This chain connects TRBV5-1 to TRBJ1-4; 7 bases line up with TRBD1. This CDR3 region has 14 residues. The junction had 5 bases not matched to a gene; V was cut back by 5 bases and J by 4 bases. Germline-derived CDR1 and CDR2 are SGHRS and YFSETQ. CDR3: CASRPGQRNEKLFF. In DNA, the CDR3 is TGCGCCAGCAGGCCGGGACAGCGTAATGAAAAACTGTTTTTT. The full variable domain, completed using reference TRBV5-1 and TRBJ1-4, is KAGVTQTPRYLIKTRGQQVTLSCSPISGHRSVSWYQQTPGQGLQFLFEYFSETQRNKGNFPGRFSGRQFSNSRSEMNVSTLELGDSALYLCASRPGQRNEKLFFGSGTQLSVL.